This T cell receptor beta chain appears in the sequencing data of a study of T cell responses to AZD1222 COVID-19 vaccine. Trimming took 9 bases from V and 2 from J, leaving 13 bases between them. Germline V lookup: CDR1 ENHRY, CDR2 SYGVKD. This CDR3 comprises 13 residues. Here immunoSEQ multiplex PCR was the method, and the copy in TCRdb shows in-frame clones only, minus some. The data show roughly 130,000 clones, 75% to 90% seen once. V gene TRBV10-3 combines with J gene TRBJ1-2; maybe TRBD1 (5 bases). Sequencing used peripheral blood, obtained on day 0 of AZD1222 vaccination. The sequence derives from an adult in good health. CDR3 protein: CAISQDNNYGYTF. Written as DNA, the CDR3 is TGTGCCATTTCCCAGGACAACAACTATGGCTACACCTTC.